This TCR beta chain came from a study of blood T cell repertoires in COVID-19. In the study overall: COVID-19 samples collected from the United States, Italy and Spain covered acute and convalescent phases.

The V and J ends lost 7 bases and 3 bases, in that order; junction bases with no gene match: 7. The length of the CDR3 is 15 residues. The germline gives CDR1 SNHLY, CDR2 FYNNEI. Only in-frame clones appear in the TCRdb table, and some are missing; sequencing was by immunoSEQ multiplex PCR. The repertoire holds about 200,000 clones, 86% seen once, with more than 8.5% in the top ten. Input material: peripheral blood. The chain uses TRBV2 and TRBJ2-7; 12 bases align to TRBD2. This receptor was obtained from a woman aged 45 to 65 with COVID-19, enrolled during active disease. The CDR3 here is CASILPSGGVYEQYF. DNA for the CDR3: TGTGCCAGCATTCTGCCTAGCGGGGGGGTCTACGAGCAGTACTTC.